The sample holds one count of the clone carrying this T cell receptor beta chain. The antigen remains undetermined. Clones were sequenced by immunoSEQ multiplex PCR, and TCRdb holds only the in-frame ones, with some missing. The sample yields roughly 250,000 clones, approximately 86% seen once. These data originate in a study of cytomegalovirus exposure and HLA in healthy donors. As for the study in general: The approximately 110 validation repertoires and the approximately 640 first-cohort repertoires shared a platform, a later analysis reported. The study's findings and limits: About 150 TCR beta chains were listed as cytomegalovirus-associated. Diagnosis of cytomegalovirus status made by the classifier reportedly showed high specificity and sensitivity. First-cohort TCR clusters tended to co-occur in the roughly 130 validation repertoires, a later analysis found.

Germline CDR1 and CDR2: SGHTA and FQGNSA. The CDR3 contains 14 residues. V gave up 5 bases and J gave up 11 bases, with 21 bases separating them. The TCR originated in a woman under 40 in good health and CMV-seropositive. The sample consisted of PBMCs. This sequence joins TRBV7-2 and TRBJ1-1; the D gene is possibly TRBD1 (5 bases). CDR3 bases: TGTGCCAGCAGCACGTGGGGCATCGCTACGACGGCTTTCTTT. It specifies CASSTWGIATTAFF.